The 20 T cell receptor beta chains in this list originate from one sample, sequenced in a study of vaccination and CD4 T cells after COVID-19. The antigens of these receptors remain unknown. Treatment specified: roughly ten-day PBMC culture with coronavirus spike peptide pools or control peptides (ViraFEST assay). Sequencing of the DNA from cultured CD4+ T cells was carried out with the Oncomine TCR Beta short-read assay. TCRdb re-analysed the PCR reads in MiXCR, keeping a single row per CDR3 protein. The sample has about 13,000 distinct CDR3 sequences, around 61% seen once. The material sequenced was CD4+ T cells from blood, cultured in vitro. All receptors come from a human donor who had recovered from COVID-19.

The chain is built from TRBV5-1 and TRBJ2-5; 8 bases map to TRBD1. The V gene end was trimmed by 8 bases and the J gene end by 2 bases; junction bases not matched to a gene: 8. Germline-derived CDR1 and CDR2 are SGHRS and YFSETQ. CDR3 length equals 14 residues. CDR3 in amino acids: CASTRGQGQETQYF. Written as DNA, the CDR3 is TGCGCCAGTACCCGCGGACAGGGACAAGAGACCCAGTACTTC.

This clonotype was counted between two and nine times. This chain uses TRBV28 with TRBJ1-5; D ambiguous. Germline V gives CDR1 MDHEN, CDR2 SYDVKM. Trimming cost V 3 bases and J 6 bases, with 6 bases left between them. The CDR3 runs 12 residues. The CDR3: CASSFYGQPQHF. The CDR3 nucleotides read TGTGCCAGCAGTTTTTACGGTCAGCCCCAGCATTTT.

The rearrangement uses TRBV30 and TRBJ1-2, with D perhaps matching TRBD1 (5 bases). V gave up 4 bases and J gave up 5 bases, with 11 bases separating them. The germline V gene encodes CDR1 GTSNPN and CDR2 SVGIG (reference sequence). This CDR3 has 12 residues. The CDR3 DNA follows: TGTGCCTGGAAAAGGGGCGTTTATGGCTACACCTTC. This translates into CAWKRGVYGYTF.

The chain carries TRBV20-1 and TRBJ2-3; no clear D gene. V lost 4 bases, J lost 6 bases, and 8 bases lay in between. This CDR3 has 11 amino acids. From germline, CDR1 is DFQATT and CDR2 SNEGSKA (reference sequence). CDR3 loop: CSATVFDTQYF. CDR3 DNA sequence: TGCAGTGCTACGGTTTTTGATACGCAGTATTTT.

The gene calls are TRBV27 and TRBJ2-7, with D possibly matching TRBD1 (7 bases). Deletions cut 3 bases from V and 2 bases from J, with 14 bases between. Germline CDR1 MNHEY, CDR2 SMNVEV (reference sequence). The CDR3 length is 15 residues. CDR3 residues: CASSFRGDQTYEQYF. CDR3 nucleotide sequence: TGTGCCAGCAGTTTCAGGGGGGACCAGACCTACGAGCAGTACTTC.

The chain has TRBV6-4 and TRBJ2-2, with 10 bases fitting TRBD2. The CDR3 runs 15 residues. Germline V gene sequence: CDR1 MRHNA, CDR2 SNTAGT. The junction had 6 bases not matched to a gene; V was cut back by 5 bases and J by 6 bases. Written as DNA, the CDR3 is TGTGCCAGCAGTCCTCTAGCGGGAGAATCCGGGGAGCTGTTTTTT. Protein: CASSPLAGESGELFF.

The CDR3 loop reads CAISDLGQNTEAFF. CDR3 DNA sequence: TGTGCCATCAGTGACCTGGGACAGAACACTGAAGCTTTCTTT. The chain uses TRBV10-3 and TRBJ1-1, with a tentative D call TRBD1 (6 bases). Germline V gene lookup returns CDR1 ENHRY and CDR2 SYGVKD. V was trimmed by 3 bases and J by 1 base, leaving 9 bases between them. The CDR3 runs 14 residues.

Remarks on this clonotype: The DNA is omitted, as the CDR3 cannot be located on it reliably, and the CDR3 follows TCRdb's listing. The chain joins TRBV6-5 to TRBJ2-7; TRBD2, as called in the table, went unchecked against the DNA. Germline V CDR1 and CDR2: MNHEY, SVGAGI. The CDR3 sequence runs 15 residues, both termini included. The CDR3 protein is CASSSSTSGRLKQYF.

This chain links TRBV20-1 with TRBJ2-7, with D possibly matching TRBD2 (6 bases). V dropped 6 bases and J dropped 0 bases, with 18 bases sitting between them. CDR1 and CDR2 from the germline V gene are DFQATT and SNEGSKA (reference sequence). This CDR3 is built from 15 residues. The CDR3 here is CSADYIAKNSYEQYF. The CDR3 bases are TGCAGTGCGGACTACATAGCCAAGAACTCCTACGAGCAGTACTTC.

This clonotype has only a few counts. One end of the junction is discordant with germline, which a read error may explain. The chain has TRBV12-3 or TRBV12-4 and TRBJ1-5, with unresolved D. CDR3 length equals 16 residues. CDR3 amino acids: CASSSREVLAGQPQHF. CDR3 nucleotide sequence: TGTGCCAGCAGTTCAAGGGAAGTCCTAGCTGGTCAGCCTCAGCATTTT.

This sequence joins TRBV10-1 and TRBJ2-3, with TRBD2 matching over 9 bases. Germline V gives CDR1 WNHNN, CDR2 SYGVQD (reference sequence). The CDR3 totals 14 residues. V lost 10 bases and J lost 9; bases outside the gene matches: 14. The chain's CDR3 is CATSPGLATLTQYF. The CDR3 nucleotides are TGCGCCACCTCACCGGGACTAGCCACATTAACGCAGTATTTT.

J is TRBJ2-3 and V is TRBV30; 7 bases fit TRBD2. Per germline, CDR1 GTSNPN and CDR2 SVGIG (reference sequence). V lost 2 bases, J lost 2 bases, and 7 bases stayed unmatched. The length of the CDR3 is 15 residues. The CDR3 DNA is TGTGCCTGGAGTCCTTTAGCGGGTCCCACAGATACGCAGTATTTT. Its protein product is CAWSPLAGPTDTQYF.

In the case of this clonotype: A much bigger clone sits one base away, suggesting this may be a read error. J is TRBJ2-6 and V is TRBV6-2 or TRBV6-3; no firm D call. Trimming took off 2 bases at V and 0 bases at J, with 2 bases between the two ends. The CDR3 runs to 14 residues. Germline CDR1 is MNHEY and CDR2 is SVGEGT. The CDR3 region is CASSYNSGANVLTF. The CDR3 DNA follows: TGTGCCAGCAGTTACAACTCTGGGGCCAACGTCCTGACTTTC.

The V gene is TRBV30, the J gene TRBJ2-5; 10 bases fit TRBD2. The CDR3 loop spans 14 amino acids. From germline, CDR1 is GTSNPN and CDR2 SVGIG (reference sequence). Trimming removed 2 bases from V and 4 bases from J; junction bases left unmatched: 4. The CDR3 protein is CAWSPSGRGETQYF. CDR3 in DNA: TGTGCCTGGAGTCCTAGCGGGAGAGGAGAGACCCAGTACTTC.

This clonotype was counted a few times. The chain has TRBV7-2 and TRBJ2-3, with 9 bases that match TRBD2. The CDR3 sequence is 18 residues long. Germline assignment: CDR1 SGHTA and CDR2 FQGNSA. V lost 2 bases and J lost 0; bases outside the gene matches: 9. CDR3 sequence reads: CASSLMGREGQSTDTQYF. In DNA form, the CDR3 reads TGTGCCAGCAGCTTAATGGGGCGGGAGGGCCAGAGCACAGATACGCAGTATTTT.

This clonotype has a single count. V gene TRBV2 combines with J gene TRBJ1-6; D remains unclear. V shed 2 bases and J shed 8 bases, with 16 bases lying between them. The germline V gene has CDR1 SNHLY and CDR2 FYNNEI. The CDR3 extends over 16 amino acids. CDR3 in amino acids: CASSERVILSDSPLHF. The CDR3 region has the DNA TGTGCCAGCAGTGAACGGGTCATCCTAAGCGATTCACCCCTCCACTTT.

The CDR3 DNA follows: TGTGCCAGCAGTGCTAGCGCGGGAGTCTCCTACAATGAGCAGTTCTTC. Protein: CASSASAGVSYNEQFF. The rearrangement joins TRBV6-1 to TRBJ2-1; 7 nucleotides agree with TRBD2. The germline V gene has CDR1 MNHNS and CDR2 SASEGT. Trimming at V came to 4 bases and at J to 0 bases, leaving 6 bases not matched to a gene. The CDR3 is made up of 16 amino acids.

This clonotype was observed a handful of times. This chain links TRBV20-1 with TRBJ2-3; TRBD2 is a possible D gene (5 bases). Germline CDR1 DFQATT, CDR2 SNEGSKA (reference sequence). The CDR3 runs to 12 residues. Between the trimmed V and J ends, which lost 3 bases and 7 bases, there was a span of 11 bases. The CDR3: CSARETSNTQYF. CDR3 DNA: TGCAGTGCTAGGGAAACTAGTAATACGCAGTATTTT.

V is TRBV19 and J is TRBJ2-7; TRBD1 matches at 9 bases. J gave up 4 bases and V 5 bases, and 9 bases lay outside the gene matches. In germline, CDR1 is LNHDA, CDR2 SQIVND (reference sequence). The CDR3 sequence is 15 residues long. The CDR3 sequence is CASSRLPGQGYEQYF. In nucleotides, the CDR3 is TGTGCCAGTAGTCGGCTACCGGGACAGGGATACGAGCAGTACTTC. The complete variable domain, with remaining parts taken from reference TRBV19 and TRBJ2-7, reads DGGITQSPKYLFRKEGQNVTLSCEQNLNHDAMYWYRQDPGQGLRLIYYSQIVNDFQKGDIAEGYSVSREKKESFPLTVTSAQKNPTAFYLCASSRLPGQGYEQYFGPGTRLTVT.

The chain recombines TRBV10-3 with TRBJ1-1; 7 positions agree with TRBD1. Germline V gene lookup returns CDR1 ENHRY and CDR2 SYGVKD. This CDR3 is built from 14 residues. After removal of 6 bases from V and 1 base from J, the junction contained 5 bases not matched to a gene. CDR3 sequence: CAISDRERNTEAFF. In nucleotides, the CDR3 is TGTGCCATCAGCGACAGGGAGAGGAACACTGAAGCTTTCTTT.